This T cell receptor beta chain was identified during a study of blood T cell repertoires in COVID-19. Overall study context: From the United States, Italy and Spain came samples of acute and convalescent COVID-19. Sample material is recorded as cDNA or gDNA derived from T cells, B-cell-depleted T cells, or PBMCs.

Measured with immunoSEQ multiplex PCR; TCRdb has only the in-frame clones, and not every one. This table has about 270,000 clones, about nine tenths appearing once. Donors of Cohort 3 who recovered were those that had two negative PCRs, clearance, or symptom resolution. This sequence originates from a woman under 30 who had recovered from COVID-19. Sequenced sample: PBMCs or T cells enriched from blood (not recorded which).

The CDR3 reads CASRQLGGPNYGYTF. In nucleotides, the CDR3 is TGTGCCAGCAGGCAACTGGGGGGACCTAACTATGGCTACACCTTC. The chain carries TRBV7-9 and TRBJ1-2; D might be TRBD1 (5 bases). Germline-derived CDR1 and CDR2 are SEHNR and FQNEAQ (reference sequence). CDR3 size: 15 residues. The germline V and J ends were trimmed by 6 bases and 0 bases, with 14 bases remaining between them.